This note documents a single T cell receptor beta chain sequence. As yet, its antigen is unknown. This sample also contains other DNA sequences that code for the same CDR3. This tumor tissue came from a pretreatment baseline collection. Generated by immunoSEQ multiplex PCR, the TCRdb table keeps only in-frame clones and is missing some. The table lists about 1,400 clones, 65% of them singletons. The data were obtained in a study of circulating tumor DNA in untreated peripheral T-cell lymphoma. Germline CDR1 and CDR2: SGHRS and YFSETQ. The CDR3 totals 14 residues. V lost 4 bases and J lost 3, with 14 bases in between. Study results and caveats: Baseline tissues yielded 86% and baseline serum around 70% tumor-specific clonotype detection.

This sequence joins TRBV5-1 and TRBJ2-7; D is ambiguous. The sample comprised tumor tissue. This TCR derives from a human donor with peripheral T-cell lymphoma. The CDR3 sequence: CASSLGGEIYEQYF. CDR3 DNA: TGCGCCAGCAGCCTGGGTGGGGAAATCTACGAGCAGTACTTC. The full variable domain, completed using reference TRBV5-1 and TRBJ2-7, is KAGVTQTPRYLIKTRGQQVTLSCSPISGHRSVSWYQQTPGQGLQFLFEYFSETQRNKGNFPGRFSGRQFSNSRSEMNVSTLELGDSALYLCASSLGGEIYEQYFGPGTRLTVT.